The clone carrying this T cell receptor beta chain was observed a handful of times. Its antigen is currently unknown. CDR3 length: 14 amino acids. The germline V gene encodes CDR1 MNHEY and CDR2 SVGEGT. Trimming took 7 bases from V and 3 from J, leaving 16 bases between them. These data belong to a study of T cell repertoires in cytomegalovirus infection. Study-level information: Both a matching HLA type and CMV infection were indicated by public TCR beta signatures.

Whole-study findings and limits: Dominant in the ex vivo response were TCR beta clonotypes restricted by HLA-C and specific for CMV.

TCRdb re-called the reads through MiXCR, storing one row per CDR3 protein. The sample records some 900,000 distinct CDR3 sequences, around a third being singletons. The chain has TRBV6-2 or TRBV6-3 and TRBJ2-7; D is unresolved. The source of this sequence is a human donor in good health (CMV status not recorded). Some clones in this sample may be carry-over from other donors' samples. Sequencing was performed on cultured CD8+ T cells from PBMCs, taken from culture after CMV antigen stimulation. The CDR3 region is CASKDRAYVYEQYV. The CDR3 coding sequence is TGTGCCAGCAAGGATAGGGCCTACGTCTACGAGCAGTACGTC.